A single sample gave rise to the 24 T cell receptor beta chains below, sequenced in a study of response to subunit inactivated influenza vaccine. MiXCR, applied by TCRdb to the RT-PCR reads, yields one record per CDR3 protein. The sample shows 550,000 to 800,000 distinct CDR3 sequences, approximately 13% of them seen only once. This sample comprised PBMCs from blood, obtained around two weeks before vaccination. The receptors come from a man aged 50-60 years who received an inactivated influenza vaccine.

This clonotype was observed many times. The J gene is TRBJ2-2, the V gene TRBV10-3; 8 nucleotides line up with TRBD2. Germline lookup yields CDR1 ENHRY and CDR2 SYGVKD. With V trimmed by 6 bases and J by 3 bases, 15 bases remained unmatched. The CDR3 is 18 amino acids. The CDR3 DNA reads TGTGCCATCAGGACCGTCGACGGGAGGGCCTGGGACACCGGGGAGCTGTTTTTT. This translates into CAIRTVDGRAWDTGELFF.

The rearrangement uses TRBV4-3 and TRBJ2-7; 10 nucleotides line up with TRBD1. The CDR3 extends over 16 amino acids. J lost 4 bases, V lost 0 bases, and 6 bases had no gene match. CDR1 is LGHNA and CDR2 is YSLEER in the germline V gene. CDR3 bases: TGCGCCAGCAGCCAAGATTTTAGGACAGGGGGTTACGAGCAGTACTTC. Amino acid sequence: CASSQDFRTGGYEQYF.

The gene calls are TRBV6-1 and TRBJ1-1, with D possibly matching TRBD1 (5 bases). Trimming stripped 8 bases from V and 8 bases from J, with 15 bases between. Germline loops: CDR1 MNHNS, CDR2 SASEGT. The CDR3 is 12 residues long. CDR3 residues: CASVRAPREAFF. The CDR3 region has the DNA TGTGCCAGCGTCAGGGCCCCGAGGGAAGCTTTCTTT.

This clonotype was seen only a few times. One junction end does not reproduce the germline sequence, and a read error may be involved. The chain has TRBV7-7 and TRBJ2-1; D possibly matches TRBD1 or TRBD2 (6 bases each). The CDR3 spans 16 residues. Germline V gives CDR1 SSHAT, CDR2 FNYEAQ (reference sequence). The CDR3 is CASSLGGTHQADEQFF. Written as DNA, the CDR3 is TGTGCTAGCAGCTTAGGGGGGACACACCAGGCGGATGAGCAGTTCTTC.

The chain recombines TRBV25-1 with TRBJ2-7; no clear D gene. Trimming took off 2 bases at V and 6 bases at J, with 5 bases between the two ends. Per the germline V gene, CDR1 is MGHDK and CDR2 is SYGVNS. CDR3 length equals 11 residues. The DNA for the CDR3 is TGTGCCAGCAGTGAAGATGCCGAGCAGTACTTC. Amino acid sequence: CASSEDAEQYF.

This chain uses TRBV7-2 with TRBJ2-5, with 10 bases fitting TRBD2. With V trimmed by 0 bases and J by 5 bases, 9 bases remained unmatched. The germline gives CDR1 SGHTA, CDR2 FQGNSA. This CDR3 is built from 17 residues. CDR3 bases: TGTGCCAGCAGCTTAGCGCCGGCTAGCGGGAGTTGGGAGACCCAGTACTTC. Translation gives CASSLAPASGSWETQYF.

This clonotype was seen ten or more times. The rearrangement uses TRBV5-6 and TRBJ2-6; 9 positions match TRBD1. This CDR3 comprises 16 residues. Per germline, CDR1 SGHDT and CDR2 YYEEEE. V lost 3 bases and J lost 2; bases outside the gene matches: 3. CDR3 protein: CASSWGQGPGANVLTF. The CDR3 DNA is TGTGCCAGCAGCTGGGGACAGGGCCCTGGGGCCAACGTCCTGACTTTC.

This clonotype turned up a few times. This chain uses TRBV9 with TRBJ2-1, with TRBD2 as a possible D gene (5 bases). This CDR3 region has 15 residues. Germline CDR1 SGDLS, CDR2 YYNGEE. The V and J ends lost 2 bases and 10 bases respectively, with 19 bases between them. CDR3 sequence reads: CASSVLSGSADEQFF. Here the CDR3 DNA reads TGTGCCAGCAGCGTTCTCAGCGGATCTGCCGACGAGCAGTTCTTC.

This clonotype occurred once. The V gene is TRBV5-1, the J gene TRBJ2-5; D remains unclear. There are 14 residues in the CDR3. Germline CDR1 SGHRS, CDR2 YFSETQ. The germline V and J ends were trimmed by 0 bases and 4 bases, with 10 bases remaining between them. This CDR3 reads CASSLATTGETQYF. The CDR3 DNA sequence: TGCGCCAGCAGCTTGGCGACGACTGGAGAGACCCAGTACTTC.

This rearrangement joins TRBV28 to TRBJ1-1; weak D call: TRBD1 (5 bases). Looked up from germline, CDR1 is MDHEN and CDR2 is SYDVKM. V shed 4 bases and J shed 0 bases, with 12 bases lying between them. This CDR3 comprises 15 residues. The CDR3 protein is CASSSSGHLNTEAFF. In DNA form, the CDR3 reads TGTGCCAGCAGTTCCTCAGGACACCTGAACACTGAAGCTTTCTTT.

At least ten counts were recorded for this clonotype. The chain recombines TRBV7-2 with TRBJ2-1; D tentatively reads TRBD1 or TRBD2 (6 bases each). This CDR3 is 14 amino acids long. The V gene's germline CDR1 is SGHTA and CDR2 FQGNSA. V was trimmed by 4 bases and J by 4 bases, leaving 11 bases between them. The CDR3 is CASSSGGSYNEQFF. CDR3 coding DNA: TGTGCCAGCAGCTCCGGGGGCTCGTACAATGAGCAGTTCTTC.

This clonotype occurred a few times. The chain employs TRBV29-1 and TRBJ2-5; TRBD1 aligns across 12 bases. V lost 0 bases and J lost 2; bases outside the gene matches: 13. The CDR3 runs 19 residues. Germline V gene lookup returns CDR1 SQVTM and CDR2 ANQGSEA. CDR3 DNA sequence: TGCAGCGTTGAAGAATTAGTCCGGGACAGGGGGCGCTTACAAGAGACCCAGTACTTC. Amino acids: CSVEELVRDRGRLQETQYF.

This clonotype was seen a handful of times. The chain links TRBV12-3 or TRBV12-4 to TRBJ2-7; TRBD2 agrees at 12 bases. The CDR3 extends over 14 amino acids. The J segment lost 7 bases and the V segment lost 8 bases, leaving 9 bases of the junction unmatched. The CDR3: CASGPSGRAREQYF. For the CDR3, the DNA is TGTGCCAGCGGCCCTAGCGGGAGGGCCCGGGAGCAGTACTTC.

This clonotype turned up a few times. The chain uses TRBV15 and TRBJ2-3; D possibly corresponds to TRBD2 (6 bases). CDR1 is LNHNV, CDR2 YYDKDF, per germline (reference sequence). The CDR3 spans 15 residues. Trimming took 5 bases from V and 6 from J, leaving 18 bases between them. CDR3 amino acids: CATSRPSELRDTQYF. CDR3 sequence (DNA): TGTGCCACCAGCCGGCCTAGCGAATTGAGGGATACGCAGTATTTT.

V usage is TRBV28 and J usage is TRBJ2-7; D not resolved. The CDR3 covers 14 residues. Germline V gene sequence: CDR1 MDHEN, CDR2 SYDVKM. Trimming left V 2 bases short and J 1 base short, with 9 bases between. The CDR3 sequence is CASSLPARSYEQYF. The CDR3 DNA sequence: TGTGCCAGCAGTTTACCCGCCAGATCCTACGAGCAGTACTTC.

A few counts support this clonotype. This chain connects TRBV7-2 to TRBJ2-6; TRBD1 is a possible D gene (6 bases). The CDR3 length is 17 residues. V dropped 2 bases and J dropped 2 bases, with 13 bases sitting between them. Germline CDR1 is SGHTA and CDR2 is FQGNSA. Here the CDR3 reads CASSLLPQGAGANVLTF. In nucleotides, the CDR3 is TGTGCCAGCAGCTTACTGCCACAGGGCGCTGGGGCCAACGTCCTGACTTTC.

The chain combines TRBV29-1 with TRBJ2-3; 9 positions match TRBD1. Trimming removed 4 bases from V and 3 bases from J; junction bases left unmatched: 8. In germline, CDR1 is SQVTM, CDR2 ANQGSEA. The CDR3 covers 15 residues. The CDR3 sequence: CSVVGGQGRTDTQYF. In DNA form, the CDR3 reads TGCAGCGTTGTGGGGGGACAGGGTAGGACAGATACGCAGTATTTT.

J is TRBJ2-2 and V is TRBV7-7, with 11 positions matching TRBD2. The V gene's germline CDR1 is SSHAT and CDR2 FNYEAQ (reference sequence). This CDR3 is built from 18 residues. The junction had 18 bases not matched to a gene; V was cut back by 6 bases and J by 9 bases. CDR3 sequence: CASSPAVTSGSRGRELFF. In nucleotides, the CDR3 is TGTGCCAGCAGTCCCGCGGTAACTAGCGGGAGCCGAGGAAGGGAGCTGTTTTTT.

This clonotype was detected a few times. The chain has TRBV20-1 and TRBJ2-5; no clear D gene. Per germline, CDR1 DFQATT and CDR2 SNEGSKA (reference sequence). The CDR3 is 13 residues long. With 1 base removed from V and 3 bases from J, the gap between germline ends came to 9 bases. The CDR3: CSARVPRKETQYF. The DNA for the CDR3 is TGCAGTGCTAGAGTTCCGCGAAAAGAGACCCAGTACTTC.

The gene calls are TRBV7-2 and TRBJ1-2; no clear D. V gave up 2 bases and J gave up 6 bases, with 13 bases separating them. Germline V CDR1 and CDR2: SGHTA, FQGNSA. The CDR3 is 14 amino acids. CDR3 DNA sequence: TGTGCCAGCAGCTTAATTTGGCAGGATAATGGCTACACCTTC. This gives the protein CASSLIWQDNGYTF.

The CDR3 nucleotides are TGCAGCGGGTCAGGAAACACAGATACGCAGTATTTT. Amino acid sequence: CSGSGNTDTQYF. The rearrangement links TRBV29-1 to TRBJ2-3; the D is unclear. This CDR3 spans 12 amino acids. Germline-derived CDR1 and CDR2 are SQVTM and ANQGSEA. Trimming removed 7 bases at V and 2 bases at J, with 10 bases between.

A few counts support this clonotype. The chain employs TRBV7-2 and TRBJ2-2; TRBD2 matches 14 bases. The germline CDR1 and CDR2 sequences are SGHTA and FQGNSA. The CDR3 contains 16 residues. J lost 6 bases, V lost 1 base, and 1 base had no gene match. Here the CDR3 DNA reads TGTGCCAGCAGCTTAGGGGGACTAGCGGGAGCCGGGGAGCTGTTTTTT. This codes for CASSLGGLAGAGELFF.

J is TRBJ2-7 and V is TRBV12-3 or TRBV12-4; no definite D call. The V end lost 5 bases, the J end lost 2 bases, and 10 bases lay between the germline ends. CDR3 length: 13 amino acids. For the CDR3, the DNA is TGTGCCAGCAGTCCCCACCTCCCCTACGAGCAGTACTTC. This codes for CASSPHLPYEQYF.

This clonotype turned up a few times. The J gene is TRBJ2-5, the V gene TRBV5-6; perhaps TRBD2 as D (6 bases). The CDR3 covers 13 residues. Germline V gene sequence: CDR1 SGHDT, CDR2 YYEEEE. Trimming left V 4 bases short and J 4 bases short, with 11 bases between. This CDR3 is CASSRGFSETQYF. The CDR3 coding sequence is TGTGCCAGCAGCCGGGGGTTTTCAGAGACCCAGTACTTC.